This TCR beta chain was captured in a study of vaccination effects on CD4 cells after COVID-19. Turning to this clone: Its antigen is as yet unknown.

Sequencing was performed with immunoSEQ multiplex PCR; in TCRdb, only in-frame clones are kept and a portion is missing. The repertoire consists of about 45,000 clones, with around 79% occurring once and the leading ten covering just under 30%. Sequencing followed a ViraFEST assay step that expanded antigen-specific CD4+ T cells with viral peptide pools. Isolation of CD4+ T cells took place after more than 9 days of culture. The individual was infected with SARS-CoV-2 between March and December 2020, as confirmed by PCR. The CDR3 runs 21 residues. V shed 3 bases and J shed 0 bases, with 29 bases lying between them. The germline gives CDR1 MGHRA, CDR2 YSYEKL.

Here the sequenced sample was CD4+ T cells from PBMCs cultured with a peptide pool, taken before COVID-19 vaccination. This rearrangement joins TRBV4-1 to TRBJ1-2, with unresolved D. This clonotype was obtained from a human donor who had a prior SARS-CoV-2 infection. CDR3 protein: CASSQKERLVWAARPNYGYTF. CDR3 nucleotides: TGCGCCAGCAGCCAGAAAGAGCGCCTGGTATGGGCTGCCCGTCCTAACTATGGCTACACCTTC.